Reported below is one T cell receptor beta chain. These data are taken from a study of blood T cell repertoires in COVID-19. Study background: Spain, Italy and the United States supplied samples that represented acute and convalescent COVID-19. Sources were T cells, B-cell-depleted T cells, or PBMCs; the material itself was cDNA or gDNA.

V gave up 3 bases and J gave up 4 bases, with 3 bases separating them. Germline V lookup: CDR1 SGHAT, CDR2 FQNNGV. The CDR3 extends over 11 amino acids. Methods used by the authors: Amplification of reference gene primers was used by the study to estimate nucleated cell counts. Method: immunoSEQ multiplex PCR; TCRdb's copy keeps in-frame clones and lacks some. The D gene and trimming were derived from the DNA, and the V and J assignments and clone size from that table. The sample has about 190,000 clones; 75% to 80% are singletons. This TCR came from a woman aged 70-85 years with acute or convalescent COVID-19. Sequencing was carried out using peripheral blood. The chain is built from TRBV11-2 and TRBJ2-5; D uncertain. CDR3 loop: CASSFRETQYF. The CDR3, as DNA: TGTGCCAGCAGCTTTAGAGAGACCCAGTACTTC. The variable domain in full, completed from reference TRBV11-2 and TRBJ2-5, reads EAGVAQSPRYKIIEKRQSVAFWCNPISGHATLYWYQQILGQGPKLLIQFQNNGVVDDSQLPKDRFSAERLKGVDSTLKIQPAKLEDSAVYLCASSFRETQYFGPGTRLLVL.